These T cell receptor beta chains were read from a single sample in a study of CD8+CD57+ T cells in acquired aplastic anemia. One entry per CDR3 protein results from TCRdb running MiXCR on the reads. The sample has about half a million distinct CDR3 sequences, roughly 34% seen once. Material for sequencing was sorted CD4+, CD8+, or CD8+CD57+ T cells (not recorded which) from PBMCs. Source of these receptors: a human donor with aplastic anemia. CDR3s include the opening cysteine and the closing phenylalanine or tryptophan. D genes are given only for firm matches. Rows give clone size only sometimes, using once, few, many, or a class for an expanded clone.

TRBD1 TRBJ2-7 TRBV2 few CASRGQAAGYEQHF TGTGCCAGCAGAGGACAGGCTGCCGGCTACGAGCAGCACTTC
- TRBJ2-7 TRBV19 many CASRGGGRAHEQYF TGTGCCAGTAGAGGAGGGGGCAGGGCCCACGAGCAGTACTTC
- TRBJ1-4 TRBV2 - CASSWQVEEKLFF TGTGCCAGCAGTTGGCAGGTGGAGGAAAAACTGTTTTTT
- TRBJ2-7 TRBV5-6 - CASSWIDSDSYEQYF TGTGCCAGCAGCTGGATCGATAGCGACTCCTACGAGCAGTACTTC
- TRBJ1-5 TRBV19 many CASSIDGGGTQPQHF TGTGCCAGTAGTATAGATGGAGGGGGAACTCAGCCCCAGCATTTT
TRBD1 TRBJ1-4 TRBV5-1 - CASSLEGQGGKLFF TGCGCCAGCAGCCTAGAGGGACAGGGGGGAAAACTGTTTTTT
- TRBJ1-6 TRBV4-3 - CASSQDLGSRASPLHF TGCGCCAGCAGCCAAGATCTCGGCTCCCGGGCTTCACCCCTCCACTTT
- TRBJ2-7 TRBV6-1 few CASTLGSVYEQYF TGTGCCAGCACATTGGGGTCGGTCTACGAGCAGTACTTC
- TRBJ2-1 TRBV25-1 - CASSLRQIEQFF TGTGCCAGCTCACTCAGACAAATTGAGCAGTTCTTC
- TRBJ1-2 TRBV11-2 many CASSASGSYYGYTF TGTGCCAGCAGCGCCTCGGGGTCCTACTATGGCTACACCTTC
- TRBJ1-1 TRBV7-9 many CASSLQEDTEAFF TGTGCCAGCAGCTTACAGGAGGACACTGAAGCTTTCTTT
- TRBJ1-2 TRBV12-3/TRBV12-4 - CASSLGGSAGYTF TGTGCCAGCAGTTTGGGCGGGAGCGCGGGCTACACCTTC
- TRBJ2-3 TRBV7-2 many CASSLARTTDTQYF TGTGCCAGCAGCTTAGCCAGGACCACAGATACGCAGTATTTT
- TRBJ2-2 TRBV9 - CASSVDSTVGELFF TGTGCCAGCAGCGTAGACAGTACTGTCGGGGAGCTGTTTTTT
- TRBJ2-5 TRBV7-8 - CASSLTGLGVTSETQYF TGTGCCAGCAGCTTAACGGGCCTAGGCGTGACCTCAGAGACCCAGTACTTC
- TRBJ2-3 TRBV20-1 few CSAPTVHGASGDTQYF TGCAGTGCCCCGACGGTTCATGGGGCGTCGGGAGATACGCAGTATTTT
TRBD1 TRBJ2-7 TRBV5-1 many CASSPGQGEGEQYF TGCGCCAGCAGCCCCGGACAGGGGGAGGGCGAGCAGTACTTC
TRBD1 TRBJ1-4 TRBV5-1 - CASSLPTGTGGEKLFF TGCGCCAGCAGCTTACCTACCGGGACAGGGGGCGAAAAACTGTTTTTT
TRBD1 TRBJ1-2 TRBV24-1 few CAWSRPGQPYGYTF TGTGCCTGGAGTAGACCGGGACAGCCTTATGGCTACACCTTC
- TRBJ1-5 TRBV27 - CASSSVSSGTGQPQHF TGTGCCAGCAGTTCAGTATCGTCAGGGACGGGTCAGCCCCAGCATTTT
TRBD2 TRBJ2-7 TRBV2 few CASSSSGRANEQYF TGTGCCAGCAGTTCTAGCGGGAGGGCCAACGAGCAGTACTTC
TRBD1 TRBJ2-1 TRBV19 - CASSPGDRGYNEQFF TGTGCCAGTAGTCCCGGGGACAGGGGTTACAATGAGCAGTTCTTC
- TRBJ2-7 TRBV5-1 - CASSLLGTDYEQYF TGCGCCAGCAGCTTGTTGGGGACGGACTACGAGCAGTACTTC
- TRBJ1-1 TRBV12-3/TRBV12-4 - CASSLILTGNTEAFF TGTGCCAGCAGCCTAATACTTACAGGGAACACTGAAGCTTTCTTT
- TRBJ2-3 TRBV6-2/TRBV6-3 - CASSKPGGTDTQYF TGTGCCAGCAGCAAACCAGGGGGCACAGATACGCAGTATTTT
TRBD1 TRBJ1-1 TRBV7-8 - CASSKGFGQGVGEAFF TGTGCCAGCAGCAAAGGTTTCGGACAGGGGGTTGGTGAAGCTTTCTTT
- TRBJ2-7 TRBV7-8 - CASSYRASVGEQYF TGTGCCAGCAGTTACAGGGCATCTGTAGGCGAGCAGTACTTC
TRBD1 TRBJ1-3 TRBV7-9 many CASSRQGGPGNTIYF TGTGCCAGCAGCCGACAGGGAGGACCTGGAAACACCATATATTTT
TRBD1 TRBJ1-2 TRBV4-3 many CASSPRDREVGGYTF TGCGCCAGCAGCCCAAGGGACAGGGAGGTTGGGGGCTACACCTTC
TRBD1 TRBJ1-2 TRBV20-1 few CSARNRGGVTF TGCAGTGCCCGGAACAGGGGCGGCGTCACCTTC
- TRBJ2-1 TRBV10-2 few CASRGFGSSYNEQFF TGCGCCAGCAGGGGCTTCGGGAGCTCCTACAATGAGCAGTTCTTC
- TRBJ2-7 TRBV25-1 - CASSEGLAEIPGPGQQYF TGTGCCAGCAGTGAAGGGCTAGCAGAGATCCCAGGCCCTGGCCAGCAGTACTTC
- TRBJ2-5 TRBV19 once CASKASSLEETQYF TGTGCCAGTAAGGCTAGCAGCTTGGAGGAGACCCAGTACTTC
- TRBJ2-1 TRBV7-2 - CASTPRDRAASNEQFF TGTGCCAGCACCCCTAGGGATCGGGCCGCCTCCAATGAGCAGTTCTTC
- TRBJ2-1 TRBV9 - CASSVGGGNEQFF TGTGCCAGCAGCGTTGGGGGCGGCAATGAGCAGTTCTTC
- TRBJ1-2 TRBV10-3 - CAISLPPGTTGGYTF TGTGCCATCAGCCTACCCCCAGGGACGACTGGTGGCTACACCTTC
- TRBJ2-7 TRBV20-1 few CSAPDSLYEQYF TGCAGTGCACCAGACAGCCTTTACGAGCAGTACTTC
TRBD1 TRBJ1-5 TRBV12-3/TRBV12-4 many CASRRQGLRQPQHF TGTGCCAGCAGACGACAGGGGCTAAGGCAGCCCCAGCATTTT
- TRBJ1-2 TRBV12-5 - CASGLVLDQDGYTF TGTGCTAGTGGTTTGGTACTCGATCAGGACGGCTACACCTTC
- TRBJ2-5 TRBV7-8 - CASSPRGNQETQYF TGTGCCAGCAGCCCCCGGGGAAACCAAGAGACCCAGTACTTC
TRBD1 TRBJ1-6 TRBV4-2 - CASSQGRLGGQGTAPLHF TGTGCCAGCAGCCAAGGACGATTGGGGGGACAGGGGACGGCACCCCTCCACTTT
- TRBJ1-1 TRBV5-1 few CASSSTGLNTEAFF TGCGCCAGCAGCTCGACAGGTCTGAACACTGAAGCTTTCTTT
- TRBJ1-4 TRBV4-3 few CASSPAAATNEKLFF TGCGCCAGCAGCCCCGCCGCTGCAACTAATGAAAAACTGTTTTTT
- TRBJ2-1 TRBV7-3 - CASSPRQGNEQFF TGTGCCAGCAGCCCTAGGCAAGGCAATGAGCAGTTCTTC
- TRBJ1-6 TRBV10-3 - CASSLAGGANSPLHF TGTGCCAGCAGTTTGGCGGGGGGAGCGAATTCACCCCTCCACTTT
- TRBJ1-6 TRBV15 - CATSRDSVSYNSPLHF TGTGCCACCAGCAGGGACAGTGTCTCCTATAATTCACCCCTCCACTTT
- TRBJ2-5 TRBV2 many CASSLDQRGETQYF TGTGCCAGCAGTCTCGACCAGCGTGGGGAGACCCAGTACTTC
TRBD2 TRBJ2-7 TRBV13 many CASSSGLAGGLDEQYF TGTGCCAGCAGCTCGGGACTAGCGGGAGGGCTGGACGAGCAGTACTTC
- TRBJ1-2 TRBV12-3/TRBV12-4 many CASSSLERGSNYGYTF TGTGCCAGCAGTTCCCTTGAACGAGGGAGCAATTATGGCTACACCTTC